This T cell receptor (beta chain) was documented in a study of CD8+ T cells in alopecia areata. The CDR3 runs 13 residues. CDR1 is PRHDT and CDR2 is FYEKMQ in the germline V gene (reference sequence). V was cut by 3 bases and J by 3 bases, with 8 bases left in between. RNA, once extracted, was reverse transcribed into cDNA for use as the sequencing template. The protocol was immunoSEQ multiplex PCR, while the TCRdb copy is restricted to in-frame clones and leaves out a portion. The data show about 130,000 clones, about 47% seen once. V and J are TRBV13 and TRBJ1-2; tentative D call: TRBD1 (5 bases). This TCR was sampled from a human donor with alopecia areata. Sequencing used CD8+ T cells sorted from blood, obtained at week 0. For the CDR3, the DNA is TGTGCCAGCAGCTTCGGGGCGGACTATGGCTACACCTTC. Its translation is CASSFGADYGYTF.